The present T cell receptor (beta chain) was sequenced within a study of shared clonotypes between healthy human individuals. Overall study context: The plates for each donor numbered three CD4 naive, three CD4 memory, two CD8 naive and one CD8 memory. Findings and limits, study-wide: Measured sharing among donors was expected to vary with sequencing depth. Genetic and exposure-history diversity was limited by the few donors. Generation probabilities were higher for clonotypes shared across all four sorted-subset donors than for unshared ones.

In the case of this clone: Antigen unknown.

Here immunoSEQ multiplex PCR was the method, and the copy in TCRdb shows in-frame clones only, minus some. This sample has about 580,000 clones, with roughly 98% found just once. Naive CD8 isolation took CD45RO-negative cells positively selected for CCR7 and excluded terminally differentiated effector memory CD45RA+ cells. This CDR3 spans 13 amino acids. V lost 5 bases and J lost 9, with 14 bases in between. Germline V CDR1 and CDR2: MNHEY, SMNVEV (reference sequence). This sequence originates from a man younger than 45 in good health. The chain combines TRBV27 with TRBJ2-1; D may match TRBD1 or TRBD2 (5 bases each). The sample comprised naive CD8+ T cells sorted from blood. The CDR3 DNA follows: TGTGCCAGCAGTAACGGGGCTGCAACTGAGCAGTTCTTC. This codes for CASSNGAATEQFF.